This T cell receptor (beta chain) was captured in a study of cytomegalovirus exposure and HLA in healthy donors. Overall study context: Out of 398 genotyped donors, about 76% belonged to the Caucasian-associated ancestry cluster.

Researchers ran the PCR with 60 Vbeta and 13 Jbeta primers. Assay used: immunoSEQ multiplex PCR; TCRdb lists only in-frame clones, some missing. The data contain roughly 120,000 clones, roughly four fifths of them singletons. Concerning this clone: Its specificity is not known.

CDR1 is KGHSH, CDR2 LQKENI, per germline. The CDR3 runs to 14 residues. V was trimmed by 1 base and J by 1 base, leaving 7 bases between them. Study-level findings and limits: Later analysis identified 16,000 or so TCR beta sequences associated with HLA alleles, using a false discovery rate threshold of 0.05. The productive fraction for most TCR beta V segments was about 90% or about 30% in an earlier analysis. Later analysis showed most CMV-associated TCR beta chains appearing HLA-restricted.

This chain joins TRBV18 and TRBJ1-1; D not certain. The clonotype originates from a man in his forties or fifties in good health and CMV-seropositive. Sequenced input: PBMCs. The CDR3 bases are TGTGCCAGCTCACCACGGTCGGGGAACACTGAAGCTTTCTTT. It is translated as CASSPRSGNTEAFF.